Below are 30 T cell receptor beta chains sequenced from a single sample in a study of shared clonotypes between healthy human individuals. The data were produced by immunoSEQ multiplex PCR, yet TCRdb's version contains in-frame clones alone and is incomplete. In the table there are about 2 million clones, roughly 94% of which are singletons. Cells designated naive CD8 were CD45RO-negative and were positively selected for CCR7, with terminally differentiated effector memory CD45RA+ cells excluded. Source material: naive CD8+ T cells sorted from blood. The source is a man younger than 35 in good health.

The chain recombines TRBV9 with TRBJ2-1; TRBD2 agrees at 11 bases. The V segment lost 3 bases and the J segment 5 bases; nucleotides outside the gene matches: 4. Germline V gives CDR1 SGDLS, CDR2 YYNGEE. The CDR3 spans 15 residues. The CDR3 protein is CASSALAGVDNEQFF. Here the CDR3 DNA reads TGTGCCAGCAGCGCACTAGCGGGGGTGGACAATGAGCAGTTCTTC.

J is TRBJ2-3 and V is TRBV5-1, with TRBD1 identical over 8 bases. This CDR3 region has 15 residues. The germline V gene encodes CDR1 SGHRS and CDR2 YFSETQ. The V gene end was trimmed by 7 bases and the J gene end by 2 bases; junction bases not matched to a gene: 9. The CDR3: CASASQGGSTDTQYF. The CDR3 DNA reads TGCGCCAGCGCCTCACAGGGGGGATCCACAGATACGCAGTATTTT. Using reference TRBV5-1 and TRBJ2-3 for the parts outside the CDR3, the full variable domain is KAGVTQTPRYLIKTRGQQVTLSCSPISGHRSVSWYQQTPGQGLQFLFEYFSETQRNKGNFPGRFSGRQFSNSRSEMNVSTLELGDSALYLCASASQGGSTDTQYFGPGTRLTVL.

V gene TRBV29-1 combines with J gene TRBJ2-7; the match to TRBD2 covers 7 bases. V was pared by 2 bases and J by 6 bases, with 7 bases of the junction left unmatched. CDR3 size: 13 residues. Germline CDR1 SQVTM, CDR2 ANQGSEA. The CDR3 region has the DNA TGCAGCGTTGAAAGGTGGGAGGGCCGCGAGCAGTACTTC. Translating it yields CSVERWEGREQYF.

V and J are TRBV11-2 and TRBJ2-7; 9 bases are shared with TRBD2. The ends lost 1 base at V and 0 bases at J; junction bases unmatched: 4. The CDR3 spans 16 residues. Germline loops: CDR1 SGHAT, CDR2 FQNNGV. The CDR3 sequence is CASSLGGRAPSYEQYF. The CDR3 region has the DNA TGTGCCAGCAGCTTAGGCGGGAGGGCCCCCTCCTACGAGCAGTACTTC.

The V call is TRBV7-6, the J call TRBJ2-2, with 10 bases lining up with TRBD2. Per the germline V gene, CDR1 is SGHVS and CDR2 is FNYEAQ. This CDR3 spans 18 amino acids. V lost 3 bases, J lost 1 base, and 8 bases stayed unmatched. CDR3 protein: CASSLGLAPTLNTGELFF. In DNA, the CDR3 is TGTGCCAGCAGCTTGGGACTAGCGCCTACCTTGAACACCGGGGAGCTGTTTTTT.

This chain joins TRBV10-3 and TRBJ1-1; D not certain. Trimming removed 0 bases from V and 7 bases from J, with 15 bases in between. The CDR3 totals 15 residues. Per the germline V gene, CDR1 is ENHRY and CDR2 is SYGVKD. The CDR3 loop reads CAISESIGGSGEAFF. The CDR3 nucleotides are TGTGCCATCAGTGAGTCGATCGGAGGGTCAGGTGAAGCTTTCTTT.

The J gene is TRBJ1-4, the V gene TRBV19; the D is unclear. Per the germline V gene, CDR1 is LNHDA and CDR2 is SQIVND (reference sequence). V was shortened by 7 bases and J by 7 bases, with 13 bases between the two germline ends. The CDR3 runs 13 residues. The DNA for the CDR3 is TGTGCCAGTAATGATGACCTGGCTGAAAAACTGTTTTTT. It encodes CASNDDLAEKLFF.

A note on this clone: This same CDR3 is encoded by further DNA sequences in the sample. This chain links TRBV5-1 with TRBJ1-1, with 7 bases matching TRBD1. This CDR3 has 13 residues. Trimming at V came to 2 bases and at J to 4 bases, leaving 2 bases not matched to a gene. CDR1 and CDR2 (germline): SGHRS, YFSETQ. The CDR3 bases are TGCGCCAGCAGCTTCAGGGGGAGCACTGAAGCTTTCTTT. Its protein product is CASSFRGSTEAFF. The variable domain in full, completed from reference TRBV5-1 and TRBJ1-1, reads KAGVTQTPRYLIKTRGQQVTLSCSPISGHRSVSWYQQTPGQGLQFLFEYFSETQRNKGNFPGRFSGRQFSNSRSEMNVSTLELGDSALYLCASSFRGSTEAFFGQGTRLTVV.

The chain uses TRBV5-7 and TRBJ2-3, with a possible D match to TRBD2 (6 bases). TRBV5-7 is filed as an ORF, its function uncertain. The V and J ends lost 2 bases and 2 bases respectively, with 15 bases between them. This CDR3 has 16 residues. The CDR3 region has the DNA TGTGCCAGCAGCTTTAGATTAGGGACTGTCACAGATACGCAGTATTTT. This translates into CASSFRLGTVTDTQYF.

The rearrangement links TRBV5-8 to TRBJ1-1, with unresolved D. Germline CDR1 reads SGHTS; CDR2 reads YDEGEE. V lost 2 bases and J 1 base, leaving 12 bases between the germline ends. There are 15 residues in the CDR3. The CDR3 reads CASSLSWMGNTEAFF. In DNA form, the CDR3 reads TGTGCCAGCAGCTTAAGTTGGATGGGGAACACTGAAGCTTTCTTT.

The genes are TRBV4-3 and TRBJ1-2, with D perhaps matching TRBD1 (6 bases). Trimming stripped 1 base from V and 5 bases from J, with 14 bases between. The CDR3 consists of 15 residues. The germline gives CDR1 LGHNA, CDR2 YSLEER. CDR3 protein: CASSQAPGEAYGYTF. CDR3 bases: TGCGCCAGCAGCCAAGCTCCAGGGGAGGCTTATGGCTACACCTTC.

This clone was found once. The chain combines TRBV6-1 with TRBJ2-7; D may be TRBD2 (5 bases). Germline V gene data show CDR1 as MNHNS and CDR2 as SASEGT. The V end was cut by 5 bases, the J end by 6 bases, with 8 bases between. The CDR3 consists of 11 residues. CDR3 in amino acids: CASSPLGEQYF. The CDR3 nucleotides read TGTGCCAGCAGTCCACTAGGCGAGCAGTACTTC.

This chain uses TRBV5-1 with TRBJ2-7; 10 nucleotides agree with TRBD1. This CDR3 is built from 14 residues. V lost 0 bases to trimming and J lost 7 bases; unmatched junction nucleotides: 4. CDR1 SGHRS and CDR2 YFSETQ come from the germline V gene. Here the CDR3 reads CASSLDDRGHEQYF. In DNA, the CDR3 is TGCGCCAGCAGCTTGGACGACAGGGGGCATGAGCAGTACTTC.

The rearrangement uses TRBV19 and TRBJ1-2; D gene ambiguous. V lost 4 bases and J lost 3, with 9 bases in between. The germline V gene encodes CDR1 LNHDA and CDR2 SQIVND (reference sequence). The CDR3 length is 13 residues. CDR3 amino acids: CASSTAVHYGYTF. The CDR3 DNA is TGTGCCAGTAGTACAGCTGTCCACTATGGCTACACCTTC.

The J gene is TRBJ2-5, the V gene TRBV5-1; 7 bases are shared with TRBD1. The CDR3 spans 15 residues. With V trimmed by 4 bases and J by 3 bases, 9 bases remained unmatched. The germline CDR1 and CDR2 sequences are SGHRS and YFSETQ. The CDR3 loop reads CASSKRRDSEETQYF. DNA for the CDR3: TGCGCCAGCAGCAAGCGAAGGGACAGTGAAGAGACCCAGTACTTC.

This chain links TRBV19 with TRBJ2-7; unclear D gene. Looked up from germline, CDR1 is LNHDA and CDR2 is SQIVND (reference sequence). V shed 6 bases and J shed 2 bases, with 17 bases lying between them. CDR3 size: 15 residues. This chain's CDR3 is CASSPPPVGAYEQYF. The CDR3 nucleotides are TGTGCCAGTAGCCCTCCCCCCGTCGGCGCCTACGAGCAGTACTTC.

The chain employs TRBV29-1 and TRBJ1-4; D remains ambiguous. The CDR3 has 10 residues. Trimming stripped 7 bases from V and 8 bases from J, with 8 bases between. CDR1 and CDR2 from the germline V gene are SQVTM and ANQGSEA. CDR3 nucleotides: TGCAGCGCCCTTAGGGAAAAACTGTTTTTT. It encodes CSALREKLFF.

In regard to this clone: Different DNA sequences within this sample yield the same CDR3. This chain connects TRBV11-2 to TRBJ2-3; D perhaps matches TRBD1 (7 bases). This CDR3 is built from 14 residues. Per the germline V gene, CDR1 is SGHAT and CDR2 is FQNNGV. V was cut by 5 bases and J by 6 bases, with 15 bases left in between. The CDR3 DNA is TGTGCCAGCAGCCTTGGGGCAGGGGGGGATACGCAGTATTTT. It translates to CASSLGAGGDTQYF. Using reference TRBV11-2 and TRBJ2-3 for the parts outside the CDR3, the full variable domain is EAGVAQSPRYKIIEKRQSVAFWCNPISGHATLYWYQQILGQGPKLLIQFQNNGVVDDSQLPKDRFSAERLKGVDSTLKIQPAKLEDSAVYLCASSLGAGGDTQYFGPGTRLTVL.

The genes are TRBV7-9 and TRBJ1-2, with D possibly matching TRBD1 (5 bases). V was cut by 5 bases and J by 3 bases, with 16 bases left in between. CDR3 length: 15 residues. CDR1 is SEHNR and CDR2 is FQNEAQ in the germline V gene (reference sequence). The CDR3 spells CASSAVDRGDYGYTF. The CDR3 DNA reads TGTGCCAGCAGCGCCGTGGATAGAGGGGACTATGGCTACACCTTC. Filled out from reference TRBV7-9 and TRBJ1-2, the complete variable domain reads DTGVSQNPRHKITKRGQNVTFRCDPISEHNRLYWYRQTLGQGPEFLTYFQNEAQLEKSRLLSDRFSAERPKGSFSTLEIQRTEQGDSAMYLCASSAVDRGDYGYTFGSGTRLTVV.

This chain links TRBV10-3 with TRBJ2-3; D call uncertain. The germline V gene has CDR1 ENHRY and CDR2 SYGVKD. This CDR3 comprises 14 residues. V gave up 2 bases and J gave up 2 bases, with 8 bases separating them. The CDR3 loop reads CAISEPANTDTQYF. DNA of the CDR3: TGTGCCATCAGTGAGCCCGCGAACACAGATACGCAGTATTTT.

V and J are TRBV27 and TRBJ2-2; weak D call: TRBD1 (5 bases). Between the trimmed V and J ends, which lost 3 bases and 4 bases, there was a span of 12 bases. The CDR3 spans 15 residues. Germline values: CDR1 MNHEY, CDR2 SMNVEV (reference sequence). The CDR3 DNA follows: TGTGCCAGCAGTTTTGGTGGGGCAGGCACCGGGGAGCTGTTTTTT. Protein sequence: CASSFGGAGTGELFF.

V is TRBV10-3 and J is TRBJ1-2; 12 bases match TRBD1. Trimming removed 3 bases from V and 7 bases from J; junction bases left unmatched: 12. Germline V gene sequence: CDR1 ENHRY, CDR2 SYGVKD. The CDR3 spans 17 residues. CDR3 residues: CAISEPGQGASLGGYTF. DNA for the CDR3: TGTGCCATCAGTGAACCGGGACAGGGGGCCTCCCTGGGTGGCTACACCTTC.

CDR3 sequence reads: CASSHRGEAFF. CDR3 nucleotide sequence: TGCGCCAGCAGCCACCGGGGTGAAGCTTTCTTT. The chain combines TRBV4-3 with TRBJ1-1; D unresolved. Per germline, CDR1 LGHNA and CDR2 YSLEER. Trimming left V 3 bases short and J 7 bases short, with 6 bases between. CDR3 size: 11 residues.

The chain combines TRBV5-4 with TRBJ2-7, with D unresolved. Germline V gene lookup returns CDR1 SGHNT and CDR2 YYREEE (reference sequence). The CDR3 is made up of 14 amino acids. Trimming removed 0 bases at V and 3 bases at J, with 10 bases between. CDR3 amino acids: CASSLGAESYEQYF. CDR3 nucleotide sequence: TGTGCCAGCAGCTTGGGGGCGGAAAGCTACGAGCAGTACTTC.

This chain connects TRBV29-1 to TRBJ2-3, with a possible D match to TRBD1 (5 bases). V gave up 0 bases and J gave up 3 bases, with 13 bases separating them. The CDR3 is 15 residues long. Germline V lookup: CDR1 SQVTM, CDR2 ANQGSEA. The CDR3 bases are TGCAGCGTTGAAGATCAATTAGGGGAAACAGATACGCAGTATTTT. It yields the protein CSVEDQLGETDTQYF.

The chain joins TRBV11-2 to TRBJ2-3, with TRBD1 matching 10 bases. This CDR3 comprises 15 residues. Trimming cost V 4 bases and J 3 bases; bases outside gene matches: 4. The germline V gene has CDR1 SGHAT and CDR2 FQNNGV. The CDR3 region is CASSSRDRGTDTQYF. DNA of the CDR3: TGTGCCAGCAGCTCTCGGGACAGGGGTACAGATACGCAGTATTTT.

J is TRBJ1-6 and V is TRBV28; D call uncertain. V was trimmed by 3 bases and J by 6 bases, leaving 6 bases between them. Germline V CDR1 and CDR2: MDHEN, SYDVKM. CDR3 size: 13 residues. The CDR3 spells CASSFSSNSPLHF. CDR3 nucleotide sequence: TGTGCCAGCAGTTTTAGTAGTAATTCACCCCTCCACTTT.

The chain is built from TRBV7-6 and TRBJ2-1, with D hard to call. The length of the CDR3 is 13 residues. CDR1 is SGHVS, CDR2 FNYEAQ, per germline. The V end lost 4 bases, the J end lost 4 bases, and 8 bases lay between the germline ends. CDR3 coding DNA: TGTGCCAGCAGCTCTGGAGTTTACAATGAGCAGTTCTTC. This encodes CASSSGVYNEQFF.

The chain has TRBV11-2 and TRBJ2-5; weak D call: TRBD2 (6 bases). Germline V gives CDR1 SGHAT, CDR2 FQNNGV. The CDR3 is 13 amino acids. V was pared by 3 bases and J by 3 bases, with 8 bases between. The DNA of the CDR3 is TGTGCCAGCAGCTTCACGGGGGAAGAGACCCAGTACTTC. Encoded protein: CASSFTGEETQYF.

This clone was counted a single time. J is TRBJ1-5 and V is TRBV28; D perhaps matches TRBD1 (6 bases). The germline V gene has CDR1 MDHEN and CDR2 SYDVKM. Trimming shortened V by 7 bases and J by 5 bases, and 18 bases separated the two germline ends. This CDR3 has 15 amino acids. The CDR3 protein is CASTPPGGGYQPQHF. The CDR3 coding sequence is TGTGCCAGCACCCCCCCGGGGGGGGGCTATCAGCCCCAGCATTTT.